This TCR beta chain originates from a study of T cells in Graves' hyperthyroidism and ophthalmopathy. Each patient was aged 18 to 65 and had newly diagnosed hyperthyroidism of under 2 months' duration. Exclusion of patients followed from uncontrolled infection, other autoimmune disease, pregnancy or lactation. This clonotype was seen at least ten times. Its antigen is undetermined. The CDR3 length is 12 residues. Germline CDR1 is SGHTA and CDR2 is FQGNSA. V lost 3 bases and J 6 bases, leaving 8 bases between the germline ends. Study-wide results and caveats: In blood, most of the thyroid clonotypes expanded above 0.001 were also present.

RNA transcripts gave rise to amplified TCR beta CDR3 regions. The HTBI primer set served for first-round RT-PCR of the TCR CDR3. Via MiXCR, TCRdb re-called the multiplex PCR reads, giving one row per CDR3 protein. The sample carries approximately 590,000 distinct CDR3 sequences, 35% to 55% recorded once. The TCR sequence derives from a woman younger than 30 with Graves' hyperthyroidism. The V gene is TRBV7-2, the J gene TRBJ1-1; D is uncertain. Sequencing was performed on peripheral blood or thyroid tissue (not recorded which). The DNA of the CDR3 is TGTGCCAGCAGCTTGGTTGGGTCTGAAGCTTTCTTT. Its protein is CASSLVGSEAFF.